The 26 T cell receptor beta chains below all came from one sample that was sequenced in a study of CD8+CD57+ T cells in acquired aplastic anemia. Genomic DNA served as template for TCR beta VDJ and CDR3 profiling. MiXCR was run by TCRdb on the reads, yielding one entry per CDR3 protein. The table has hundreds of thousands of distinct CDR3 sequences, approximately 33% seen once. By flow cytometry, patients selected for sequencing had shown an expansion of CD8+CD57+ cells. The sequenced material came from sorted CD4+, CD8+, or CD8+CD57+ T cells (not recorded which) from PBMCs. These receptors were collected from a human donor with aplastic anemia.

In this sample, this clonotype turned up a few times. The chain combines TRBV19 with TRBJ2-2, with a tentative D call TRBD1 (5 bases). The CDR3 has 15 residues. Germline CDR1 is LNHDA and CDR2 is SQIVND (reference sequence). V shed 3 bases and J shed 6 bases, with 14 bases lying between them. The CDR3 DNA is TGTGCCAGTAGTATTAGGGGCCCCACTCCCGGGGAGCTGTTTTTT. Protein: CASSIRGPTPGELFF.

This clonotype was found many times. The chain is built from TRBV30 and TRBJ1-2, with D unresolved. V was clipped by 0 bases and J by 7 bases, with 6 bases between them. Germline-derived CDR1 and CDR2 are GTSNPN and SVGIG (reference sequence). The CDR3 is made up of 11 amino acids. The CDR3 DNA reads TGTGCCTGGAGTGTATTAAGTGGCTACACCTTC. Its translation is CAWSVLSGYTF.

V usage is TRBV24-1 and J usage is TRBJ2-7; TRBD2 matches at 12 bases. The trim removed 6 bases at V and 1 base at J, leaving 21 bases unmatched. The CDR3 is made up of 21 amino acids. Germline V gene lookup returns CDR1 KGHDR and CDR2 SFDVKD. The CDR3 nucleotides are TGTGCCACCAGTTTGAATTCGGCGATCGGACTAGCGGGGCCATCGTCCTACGAGCAGTACTTC. It specifies CATSLNSAIGLAGPSSYEQYF.

The V call is TRBV19, the J call TRBJ1-6; 7 nucleotides agree with TRBD1. The CDR3 totals 14 residues. CDR1 and CDR2 from the germline V gene are LNHDA and SQIVND (reference sequence). With 7 bases clipped from V and 6 bases from J, the junction kept 6 bases outside the gene matches. CDR3 loop: CASKTTGSNSPLHF. The CDR3 coding sequence is TGTGCCAGTAAAACGACAGGGAGTAATTCACCCCTCCACTTT.

This clonotype was found many times. This sequence joins TRBV7-8 and TRBJ1-6, with D unclear. This CDR3 has 16 residues. Trimming removed 5 bases from V and 5 bases from J, with 16 bases in between. CDR1 and CDR2 (germline): SGHVS, FQNEAQ. The CDR3 is CASSPISSIHNSPLHF. The CDR3 nucleotides read TGTGCCAGCAGCCCAATTTCCTCTATACATAATTCACCCCTCCACTTT.

V and J are TRBV15 and TRBJ2-7; 9 bases are a match to TRBD2. This CDR3 is 13 amino acids long. The V gene's germline CDR1 is LNHNV and CDR2 YYDKDF (reference sequence). V shed 6 bases and J 6 bases; nucleotides not matched to a gene: 6. The CDR3, as DNA: TGTGCCACCAGAGGTAGCGGGAGTGCCGAGCAGTACTTC. The encoded protein is CATRGSGSAEQYF.

The chain employs TRBV2 and TRBJ1-4, with unresolved D. V was pared by 8 bases and J by 0 bases, with 13 bases between. Germline CDR1 reads SNHLY; CDR2 reads FYNNEI. The length of the CDR3 is 15 residues. CDR3 bases: TGTGCCAGCTCGGGGAACACTGCAACTAATGAAAAACTGTTTTTT. Translating gives CASSGNTATNEKLFF.

This clonotype was recorded many times. The chain employs TRBV10-3 and TRBJ2-1; TRBD1 might be the D (6 bases). CDR1 is ENHRY, CDR2 SYGVKD, per germline. Trimming took off 0 bases at V and 6 bases at J, with 12 bases between the two ends. This CDR3 has 15 amino acids. The CDR3 spells CAISESTSRGNEQFF. DNA of the CDR3: TGTGCCATCAGTGAGTCGACCAGCAGGGGCAATGAGCAGTTCTTC.

The chain combines TRBV19 with TRBJ1-5; 9 bases fit TRBD1. This CDR3 region has 14 residues. Germline loops: CDR1 LNHDA, CDR2 SQIVND (reference sequence). Losses at the gene ends were 6 bases for V and 6 bases for J; bases not matched to a gene: 6. The DNA of the CDR3 is TGTGCCAGTAGGTTGACAGGGGGAGGTCAGCCCCAGCATTTT. It is translated as CASRLTGGGQPQHF.

On this clonotype: One end of the junction does not line up with germline, which may come from a read error. The V call is TRBV5-4, the J call TRBJ1-1; 8 bases are shared with TRBD1. The CDR3 covers 13 residues. Per the germline V gene, CDR1 is SGHNT and CDR2 is YYREEE (reference sequence). The CDR3 is CASSSGQDTEASF. The CDR3 DNA sequence: TGTGCCAGCAGCTCGGGACAGGACACTGAAGCTTCCTTT.

This rearrangement joins TRBV2 to TRBJ1-1; D gene ambiguous. There are 13 residues in the CDR3. The germline gives CDR1 SNHLY, CDR2 FYNNEI. Trimming stripped 5 bases from V and 1 base from J, with 8 bases between. This chain's CDR3 is CASSYKTNTEAFF. DNA for the CDR3: TGTGCCAGCAGTTACAAAACGAACACTGAAGCTTTCTTT.

This clonotype was seen more than once but under ten times. The chain is built from TRBV4-1 and TRBJ1-2; D gene unclear. CDR1 and CDR2 from the germline V gene are MGHRA and YSYEKL. V gave up 0 bases and J gave up 7 bases, with 15 bases separating them. The CDR3 loop spans 15 amino acids. DNA of the CDR3: TGCGCCAGCAGCCAAGATTCGCGGGAAAGTGGTGGCTACACCTTC. Its translation: CASSQDSRESGGYTF.

J is TRBJ2-4 and V is TRBV30; D gene ambiguous. V dropped 6 bases and J dropped 7 bases, with 16 bases sitting between them. Germline CDR1 and CDR2: GTSNPN and SVGIG (reference sequence). The CDR3 has 13 amino acids. In nucleotides, the CDR3 is TGTGCCTGCGAACAGTTCCTTGGCAACATTCAGTACTTC. Translating gives CACEQFLGNIQYF.

This clonotype was counted only a few times. This chain connects TRBV3-1 to TRBJ1-2; D unclear. V was trimmed by 5 bases and J by 2 bases, leaving 12 bases between them. Per the germline V gene, CDR1 is LGHDT and CDR2 is YNNKEL (reference sequence). The CDR3 runs 14 residues. The CDR3, as DNA: TGTGCCAGCAGCGCAAGTCCGGGAAACTATGGCTACACCTTC. Encoded protein: CASSASPGNYGYTF.

This clonotype appeared many times. The rearrangement joins TRBV19 to TRBJ1-1; the D gene is possibly TRBD1 (6 bases). Germline V gene lookup returns CDR1 LNHDA and CDR2 SQIVND (reference sequence). The CDR3 consists of 13 residues. Trimming cost V 6 bases and J 1 base, with 9 bases left between them. The CDR3: CASRDRPNTEAFF. CDR3 nucleotide sequence: TGTGCCAGTAGGGACAGACCGAACACTGAAGCTTTCTTT.

This chain connects TRBV19 to TRBJ2-5; no definite D call. The CDR3 length is 10 residues. V dropped 0 bases and J dropped 7 bases, with 0 bases sitting between them. Germline V gene data show CDR1 as LNHDA and CDR2 as SQIVND (reference sequence). Here the CDR3 DNA reads TGTGCCAGTAGTATAGAGACCCAGTACTTC. This gives the protein CASSIETQYF.

The rearrangement uses TRBV2 and TRBJ2-2, with TRBD1 matching over 7 bases. The CDR3 runs 13 residues. Germline loops: CDR1 SNHLY, CDR2 FYNNEI. Trimming took 5 bases from V and 8 from J; bases not matched to a gene: 5. The CDR3: CASSIEGAGELFF. As DNA, the CDR3 is TGTGCCAGCAGTATAGAGGGGGCAGGGGAGCTGTTTTTT. Full variable domain (outside the CDR3, taken from reference TRBV2 and TRBJ2-2): EPEVTQTPSHQVTQMGQEVILRCVPISNHLYFYWYRQILGQKVEFLVSFYNNEISEKSEIFDDQFSVERPDGSNFTLKIRSTKLEDSAMYFCASSIEGAGELFFGEGSRLTVL.

J is TRBJ2-5 and V is TRBV11-2, with D maybe TRBD2 (6 bases). V lost 6 bases and J lost 5, with 19 bases in between. CDR1 and CDR2 from the germline V gene are SGHAT and FQNNGV. This CDR3 is 15 amino acids long. CDR3 sequence reads: CASRSETRLAETQYF. CDR3 DNA sequence: TGTGCCAGCAGATCAGAGACTAGGTTGGCGGAGACCCAGTACTTC.

In its sample, this clonotype was seen many times. The CDR3 spells CASSMGQGSNQPQHF. The CDR3 nucleotides are TGCGCCAGCAGCATGGGACAGGGAAGCAATCAGCCCCAGCATTTT. The chain has TRBV5-1 and TRBJ1-5, with TRBD1 identical over 9 bases. CDR1 SGHRS and CDR2 YFSETQ come from the germline V gene. The CDR3 has 15 residues. V gave up 4 bases and J gave up 1 base; unmatched junction bases: 3.

This clonotype was seen once. The CDR3 DNA is TGTGCCACCAGCAGCCTAAGGGAGACCAAGCCCCAGCATTTT. This translates into CATSSLRETKPQHF. V usage is TRBV15 and J usage is TRBJ1-5, with D hard to call. The V and J ends lost 3 bases and 8 bases respectively, with 14 bases between them. This CDR3 is built from 14 residues. The germline V gene has CDR1 LNHNV and CDR2 YYDKDF (reference sequence).

This clonotype was seen ten or more times. The genes are TRBV2 and TRBJ2-7; D might be TRBD2 (6 bases). Germline V gene data show CDR1 as SNHLY and CDR2 as FYNNEI. The CDR3 runs 14 residues. V gave up 9 bases and J gave up 2 bases, with 17 bases separating them. In DNA form, the CDR3 reads TGTGCCAGTAGAGAGGAGGGAGAAGCCTACGAGCAGTACTTC. It yields the protein CASREEGEAYEQYF.

The chain employs TRBV10-3 and TRBJ1-3, with a weak D call TRBD1 (6 bases). This CDR3 is 17 amino acids long. V was clipped by 10 bases and J by 0 bases, with 22 bases between them. The germline V gene has CDR1 ENHRY and CDR2 SYGVKD. The CDR3 loop reads CASTLRGHQGSGNTIYF. The CDR3 DNA reads TGTGCCAGCACCCTTAGGGGACACCAAGGCTCTGGAAACACCATATATTTT.

The chain carries TRBV4-1 and TRBJ2-5, with TRBD2 matching 15 bases. V trimming: 1 base; J trimming: 4 bases; junction bases outside the gene matches: 7. The CDR3 length is 18 residues. Germline-derived CDR1 and CDR2 are MGHRA and YSYEKL. The CDR3 DNA is TGCGCCAGCAGCCAAGCCCGGACTAGCGGGAGGGCCCGAGAGACCCAGTACTTC. Its translation is CASSQARTSGRARETQYF.

This clonotype appeared many times. The chain carries TRBV6-4 and TRBJ1-6, with no clear D. CDR3 length: 13 residues. The germline CDR1 and CDR2 sequences are MRHNA and SNTAGT. Trimming removed 10 bases from V and 0 bases from J, with 7 bases in between. The CDR3 loop is CATRSSYNSPLHF. The CDR3 DNA is TGTGCCACCAGAAGCTCCTATAATTCACCCCTCCACTTT.

Ten or more counts support this clonotype. The chain has TRBV20-1 and TRBJ1-5, with 7 bases fitting TRBD1. V was pared by 6 bases and J by 5 bases, with 7 bases of the junction left unmatched. CDR3 length: 13 residues. The germline CDR1 and CDR2 sequences are DFQATT and SNEGSKA (reference sequence). CDR3 in DNA: TGCAGTGCGGGATGGGACAGCCATCAGCCCCAGCATTTT. Protein: CSAGWDSHQPQHF.

This clonotype was recorded at least ten times. This chain connects TRBV12-3 or TRBV12-4 to TRBJ2-3; D ambiguous. The CDR3 is made up of 13 amino acids. Deletions cut 2 bases from V and 2 bases from J, with 5 bases between. In DNA, the CDR3 is TGTGCCAGCAGTTTACAGAACACAGATACGCAGTATTTT. It yields the protein CASSLQNTDTQYF.